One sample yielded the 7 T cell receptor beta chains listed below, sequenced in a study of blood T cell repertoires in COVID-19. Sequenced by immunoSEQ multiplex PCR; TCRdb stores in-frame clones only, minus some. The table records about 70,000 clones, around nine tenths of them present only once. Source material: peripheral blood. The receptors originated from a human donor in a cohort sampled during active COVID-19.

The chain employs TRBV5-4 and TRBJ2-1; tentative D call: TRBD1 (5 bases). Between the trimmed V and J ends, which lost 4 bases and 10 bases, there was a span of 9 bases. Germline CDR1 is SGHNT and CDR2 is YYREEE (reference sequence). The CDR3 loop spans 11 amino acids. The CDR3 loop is CASSDRQEQFF. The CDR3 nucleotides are TGTGCCAGCAGCGATCGACAGGAGCAGTTCTTC.

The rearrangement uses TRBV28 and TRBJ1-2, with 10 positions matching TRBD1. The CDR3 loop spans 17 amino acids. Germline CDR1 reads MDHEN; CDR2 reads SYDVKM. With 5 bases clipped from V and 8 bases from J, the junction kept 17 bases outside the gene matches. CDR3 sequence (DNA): TGTGCCAGCAGTGATACTGACAGGGGGCTACCTCTGGGAGGCTACACCTTC. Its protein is CASSDTDRGLPLGGYTF.

The CDR3 is CATLGGSSYNEQFF. The DNA for the CDR3 is TGTGCCACCCTGGGGGGGAGCTCCTACAATGAGCAGTTCTTC. The chain uses TRBV19 and TRBJ2-1; 7 nucleotides line up with TRBD2. The V and J ends lost 10 bases and 0 bases, in that order; junction bases with no gene match: 6. Germline-derived CDR1 and CDR2 are LNHDA and SQIVND (reference sequence). The CDR3 spans 14 residues.

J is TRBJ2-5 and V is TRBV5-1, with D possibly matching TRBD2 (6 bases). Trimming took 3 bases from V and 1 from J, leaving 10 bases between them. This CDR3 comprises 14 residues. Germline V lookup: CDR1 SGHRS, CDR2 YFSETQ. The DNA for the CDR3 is TGCGCCAGCAGCTCATCCGGGGGCCAAGAGACCCAGTACTTC. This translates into CASSSSGGQETQYF.

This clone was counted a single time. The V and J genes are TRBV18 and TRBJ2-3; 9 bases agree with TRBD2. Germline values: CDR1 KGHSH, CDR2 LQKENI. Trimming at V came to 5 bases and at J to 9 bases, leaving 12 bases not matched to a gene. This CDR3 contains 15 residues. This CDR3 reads CASSEAGGFVRTQYF. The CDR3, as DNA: TGTGCCAGCTCAGAAGCGGGAGGTTTCGTTCGGACGCAGTATTTT.

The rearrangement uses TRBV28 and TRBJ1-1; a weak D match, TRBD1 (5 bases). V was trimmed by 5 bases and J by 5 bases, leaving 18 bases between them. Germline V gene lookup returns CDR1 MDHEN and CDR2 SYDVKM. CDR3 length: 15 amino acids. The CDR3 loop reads CASSPPGGGKTEAFF. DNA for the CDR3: TGTGCCAGCAGTCCACCCGGGGGGGGGAAAACTGAAGCTTTCTTT. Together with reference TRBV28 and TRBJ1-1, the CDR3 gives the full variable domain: DVKVTQSSRYLVKRTGEKVFLECVQDMDHENMFWYRQDPGLGLRLIYFSYDVKMKEKGDIPEGYSVSREKKERFSLILESASTNQTSMYLCASSPPGGGKTEAFFGQGTRLTVV.

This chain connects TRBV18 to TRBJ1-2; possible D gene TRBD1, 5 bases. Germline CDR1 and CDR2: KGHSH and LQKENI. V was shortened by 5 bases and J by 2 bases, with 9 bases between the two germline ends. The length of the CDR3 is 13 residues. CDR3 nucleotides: TGTGCCAGCTCATCGGACACAAACTATGGCTACACCTTC. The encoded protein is CASSSDTNYGYTF.